The entry below gives a single T cell receptor beta chain sequence along with its context. Its antigen is unidentified. In germline, CDR1 is SGHNT, CDR2 YYREEE (reference sequence). The V end was cut by 7 bases, the J end by 0 bases, with 17 bases between. This CDR3 region has 16 residues. The data were taken from a study of T cell repertoires in cytomegalovirus infection. In the study overall: In public TCR beta signatures, there were indications of both CMV infection and matching HLA type. Study results and limitations: Summed frequency of shared TCR beta families picked out CMV carriers who also had the relevant HLA.

TCRdb itself ran the reads through MiXCR, one entry per CDR3 protein. This sample carries approximately 270,000 distinct CDR3 sequences, roughly 21% of them seen once, and the ten largest clones take roughly a fifth. The TCR sequence derives from a human donor in good health (CMV status not recorded). Some clones in this sample may be carry-over from other donors' samples. The source was cultured PBMCs, collected from culture after CMV antigen stimulation. This rearrangement joins TRBV5-4 to TRBJ2-1; the D gene is possibly TRBD1 (6 bases). CDR3 coding DNA: TGTGCCAGCGGACCGACAGGCCGCTCCTCCTACAATGAGCAGTTCTTC. As protein: CASGPTGRSSYNEQFF.